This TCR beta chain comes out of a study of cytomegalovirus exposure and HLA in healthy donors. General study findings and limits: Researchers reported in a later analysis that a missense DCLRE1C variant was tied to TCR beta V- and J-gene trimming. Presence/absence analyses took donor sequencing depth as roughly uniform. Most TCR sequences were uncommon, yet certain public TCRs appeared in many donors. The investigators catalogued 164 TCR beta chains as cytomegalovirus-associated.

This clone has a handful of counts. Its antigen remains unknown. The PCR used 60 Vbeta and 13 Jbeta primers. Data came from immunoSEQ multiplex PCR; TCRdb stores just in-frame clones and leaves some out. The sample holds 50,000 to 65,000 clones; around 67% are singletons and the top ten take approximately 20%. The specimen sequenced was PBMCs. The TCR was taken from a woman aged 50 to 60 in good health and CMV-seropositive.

The CDR3 nucleotides read TGTGCCAGCAGTGAATATTGGACAGGCTATGGCTACACCTTC. It encodes CASSEYWTGYGYTF. The V and J genes are TRBV6-1 and TRBJ1-2; TRBD1 aligns across 7 bases. There are 14 residues in the CDR3. Losses at the gene ends were 2 bases for V and 4 bases for J; bases not matched to a gene: 4. The V gene's germline CDR1 is MNHNS and CDR2 SASEGT.